The clone carrying this TCR beta chain was seen a single time. Its antigen is still unknown. This sample stems from a study of cytomegalovirus exposure and HLA in healthy donors. Study-level findings and limits: Under in vitro conditions, a few CMV-associated chains were confirmed as specific for CMV antigens.

PCR employed 60 Vbeta and 13 Jbeta primers. Some clones are missing from TCRdb's copy, which holds only in-frame ones; the method was immunoSEQ multiplex PCR. The sample consists of 150,000 to 200,000 clones, roughly 80% of them appearing once. The clonotype originates from a woman in her 30s in good health and CMV-seropositive. Sequencing was carried out using PBMCs.

CDR3 bases: TGTGCCAGCGCAGGTGCGGGTCAGCCCCAGCATTTT. Residues: CASAGAGQPQHF. The V call is TRBV27, the J call TRBJ1-5; D is ambiguous. Germline lookup yields CDR1 MNHEY and CDR2 SMNVEV (reference sequence). Trimming left V 8 bases short and J 6 bases short, with 11 bases between. CDR3 length: 12 residues.